This T cell receptor (beta chain) was profiled in a study of T cells in Graves' hyperthyroidism and ophthalmopathy (dated 2019 in TCRdb). About the full investigation: Peripheral blood samples were taken at initial diagnosis, before any treatment was given. A discovery cohort of around 100 patients, about 43 with Graves' ophthalmopathy and 57 with stable Graves' hyperthyroidism, was used to find distinguishing TCR V-J signatures. An independent validation cohort of 18 to 20 hyperthyroidism patients and 17 patients who later progressed to ophthalmopathy tested prospective prediction of ophthalmopathy. The 100 or so discovery patients were randomly divided into training and test sets at a 7:3 ratio. In more than 5 Graves' hyperthyroidism patients, the study also compared T-cell repertoires from thyroid tissue with T-cell repertoires from blood. Once sampling was done, hyperthyroidism patients were given methimazole at a starting dose of 30 mg daily, whereas ophthalmopathy patients were given high-dose intravenous methylprednisolone. According to the paper, TCR Vbeta CDR3 sequencing was carried out on 135 peripheral blood samples, which came from fewer than 50 ophthalmopathy, around 75 hyperthyroidism and about 17 progressor patients. What the study reported, not specific to this receptor: A model built on a 13 V-J signature distinguished ophthalmopathy from stable hyperthyroidism, reaching 85% to 90% sensitivity and around 81% specificity in cross-validation and 80%/75% in testing. During validation, the model predicted progression to ophthalmopathy a median of about 6.3 months ahead of onset, with almost 71% sensitivity and around 73% specificity. Sample size was not statistically predetermined, and blinding of investigators to group allocation was not performed. Most expanded thyroid clonotypes (frequency above 0.001) were also found in blood, which suggests that blood repertoires may mirror thyroid immune responses.

CDR1 and CDR2 were assigned from the germline V gene as SGHAT and FQNNGV. The germline V end is reduced by 5 bases and the J end by 5 bases; junction bases left unmatched: 6. Including the terminal cysteine and phenylalanine, the CDR3 comprises 14 residues. The retained sequence is limited to the CDR3, 42 bases, with the frame set at the first base. This clonotype was seen many times. Its cognate antigen has yet to be identified. Per-nucleotide qualities are absent, and no much larger clonotype sits a single base away. The TCR beta CDR3 regions were amplified from the RNA transcripts. The TCR CDR3 was subjected to a first round of RT-PCR using the HTBI primer set and the Qiagen OneStep RT-PCR kit. Libraries were constructed in a second round of multiplex PCR, after which size selection and purification were carried out. Libraries were sequenced paired-end with 100 bp reads on an Illumina HiSeq2000. Per the authors' processing: SOAPnuke was used to process the raw data, removing reads that contained adapters or uncalled bases, had a mean Phred below 15, or lacked an exact match to the constant primer or identifier. COPE v1.2.5 was used to merge the high-quality paired reads, and each unique nucleotide sequence was defined as a clonotype. Clonotypes were aligned to IMGT TRBV, TRBD and TRBJ reference segments using MiTCR v1.1. Analysis was restricted to V-J combinations with a frequency above 0.0001, which covered roughly 99% of repertoires. The TCS score was defined as F50 (clonal expansion) divided by E x V (chaos), with BLOSUM62-based TCRdist calculated between CDR3 peptides within each V-J. Welch's t-statistics and random forest reduced around 550 V-J features to 13, which were used in a naive Bayes classifier (R e1071). Using fastp trimming at Q25 and MiXCR clonotype assembly, TCRdb reanalyzed the public sequencing data and kept in-frame beta chains. Each CDR3 protein gets just one entry, which takes the most common genes and DNA from the rows behind it. The V and J calls, along with clone size, are taken from TCRdb and not from the paper's own processing. The sample includes more than 500,000 distinct CDR3 sequences, with 16% observed a single time. The ten most abundant clones make up approximately 30% of the sample.

In the ophthalmopathy patients, disease was moderately to severely active, with a Clinical Activity Score of 3 or more, a NOSPECS grade of 4 or more, and a duration of less than 3 months. The study excluded patients with uncontrolled infections, other autoimmune diseases, pregnancy or lactation. Clinical symptoms, serum thyroxine and TRAb, thyroid ultrasound, and orbital computed tomography formed the basis for the diagnoses. PBMCs were isolated from approximately 10 ml of fresh peripheral blood by Ficoll-Paque density gradient centrifugation. Total RNA was extracted using Trizol reagent, and RNA quality was assessed on an Agilent 2100 Bioanalyzer.

The chain is made from TRBV11-2 and TRBJ2-1, and 7 junctional nucleotides match TRBD2. The receptor's source is a woman in her thirties with Graves' ophthalmopathy. The specimen was blood. This receptor carries the CDR3 CASSLSGAHNEQFF. The sequenced DNA: TGTGCCAGCAGCCTCAGCGGGGCCCACAATGAGCAGTTCTTC.